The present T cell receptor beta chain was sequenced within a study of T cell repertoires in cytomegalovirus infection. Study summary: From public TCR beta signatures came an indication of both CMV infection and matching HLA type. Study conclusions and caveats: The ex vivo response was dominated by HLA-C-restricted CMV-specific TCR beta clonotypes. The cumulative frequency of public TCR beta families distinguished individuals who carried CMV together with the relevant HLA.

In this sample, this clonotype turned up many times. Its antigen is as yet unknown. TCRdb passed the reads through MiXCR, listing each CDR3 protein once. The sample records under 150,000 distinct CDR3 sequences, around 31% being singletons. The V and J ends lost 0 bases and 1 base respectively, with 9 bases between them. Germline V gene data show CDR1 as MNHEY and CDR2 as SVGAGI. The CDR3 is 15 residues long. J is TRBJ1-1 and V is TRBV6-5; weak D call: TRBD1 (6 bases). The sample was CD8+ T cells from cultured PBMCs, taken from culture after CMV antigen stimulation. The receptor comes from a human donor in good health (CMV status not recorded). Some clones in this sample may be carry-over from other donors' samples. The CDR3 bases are TGTGCCAGCAGTTACTCGATGACAGGGAACACTGAAGCTTTCTTT. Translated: CASSYSMTGNTEAFF.